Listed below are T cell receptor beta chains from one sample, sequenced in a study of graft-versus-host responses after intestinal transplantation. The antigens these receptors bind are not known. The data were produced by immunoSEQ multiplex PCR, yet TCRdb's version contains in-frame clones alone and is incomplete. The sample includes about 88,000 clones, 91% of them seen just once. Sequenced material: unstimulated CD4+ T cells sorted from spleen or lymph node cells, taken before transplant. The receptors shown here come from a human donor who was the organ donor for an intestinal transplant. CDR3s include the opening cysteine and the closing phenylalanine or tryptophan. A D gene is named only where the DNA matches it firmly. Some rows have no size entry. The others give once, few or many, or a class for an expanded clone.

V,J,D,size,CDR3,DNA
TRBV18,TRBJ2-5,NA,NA,CASSPGQSDRETQYF,TGTGCCAGCTCACCGGGTCAAAGTGACAGGGAGACCCAGTACTTC
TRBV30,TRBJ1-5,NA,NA,CAWSVEGNQPQHF,TGTGCCTGGAGTGTAGAGGGAAATCAGCCCCAGCATTTT
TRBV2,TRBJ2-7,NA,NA,CASSVAYEQYF,TGTGCCAGCAGTGTAGCCTACGAGCAGTACTTC
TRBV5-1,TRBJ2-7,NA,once,CASSLVVGSRDEQYF,TGCGCCAGCAGCTTGGTTGTGGGTTCGAGGGACGAGCAGTACTTC
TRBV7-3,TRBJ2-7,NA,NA,CASSPRASSYEQYF,TGTGCCAGCAGTCCCCGGGCTAGCAGCTACGAGCAGTACTTC
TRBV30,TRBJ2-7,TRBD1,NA,CAWRATTKQGEQYF,TGTGCCTGGAGGGCAACAACCAAACAGGGGGAGCAGTACTTC
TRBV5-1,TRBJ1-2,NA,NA,CASSLEGGYGYTF,TGCGCCAGCAGCTTGGAGGGAGGCTATGGCTACACCTTC
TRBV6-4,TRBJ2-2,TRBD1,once,CASSLGTGSTGELFF,TGTGCCAGCAGTCTCGGGACAGGGAGCACCGGGGAGCTGTTTTTT
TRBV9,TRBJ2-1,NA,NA,CASSVVSVSEQFF,TGTGCCAGCAGCGTAGTTTCCGTTAGTGAGCAGTTCTTC
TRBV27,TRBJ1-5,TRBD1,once,CASSEDSQGMGQPQHF,TGTGCCAGCAGTGAGGACTCACAGGGGATGGGTCAGCCCCAGCATTTT
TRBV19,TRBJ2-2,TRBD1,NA,CASSPRTGKWSGELFF,TGTGCCAGTAGTCCGAGGACAGGAAAGTGGTCCGGGGAGCTGTTTTTT
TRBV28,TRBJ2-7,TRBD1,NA,CASSMGQGLVEQYF,TGTGCCAGCAGCATGGGACAGGGTCTGGTCGAGCAGTACTTC
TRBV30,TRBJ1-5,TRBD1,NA,CAWAGQGNQPQHF,TGTGCCTGGGCGGGACAGGGTAATCAGCCCCAGCATTTT
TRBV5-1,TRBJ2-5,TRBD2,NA,CASTTSGAQETQYF,TGCGCCAGCACTACTAGCGGGGCGCAAGAGACCCAGTACTTC
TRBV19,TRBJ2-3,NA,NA,CASSLNLGGGDTQYF,TGTGCCAGTAGTCTTAACCTGGGGGGTGGAGATACGCAGTATTTT
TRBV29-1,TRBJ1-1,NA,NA,CSGDRPSNTEAFF,TGCAGCGGTGACAGGCCCTCTAACACTGAAGCTTTCTTT
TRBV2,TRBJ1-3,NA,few,CASRASGNTIYF,TGTGCCAGCAGAGCCTCCGGAAACACCATATATTTT
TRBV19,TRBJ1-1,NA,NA,CASSPSPGNTEAFF,TGTGCCAGTAGTCCCTCGCCAGGGAATACTGAAGCTTTCTTT
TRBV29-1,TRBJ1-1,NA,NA,CSVSGNTEAFF,TGCAGCGTCTCAGGGAACACTGAAGCTTTCTTT
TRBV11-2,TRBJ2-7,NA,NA,CASSFTGSYEQYF,TGTGCCAGCAGCTTTACAGGGTCCTACGAGCAGTACTTC